Below, 13 T cell receptor beta chains from the same sample are listed, as sequenced in a study of cytomegalovirus exposure and HLA in healthy donors. Use of 60 Vbeta and 13 Jbeta primers characterized the PCR. The repertoire was sequenced with immunoSEQ multiplex PCR; TCRdb's copy has only in-frame clones and lacks some. Of approximately 150,000 clones in the sample, just under 75% are singletons; the top ten hold approximately 1.6%. Sequences were obtained from PBMCs. The receptors stem from a woman between 18 and 29 years old in good health and CMV-seronegative.

The V gene is TRBV6-5, the J gene TRBJ2-1; 10 positions agree with TRBD2. Germline V lookup: CDR1 MNHEY, CDR2 SVGAGI. The CDR3 covers 15 residues. Trimming at V came to 3 bases and at J to 9 bases, leaving 8 bases not matched to a gene. CDR3 sequence (DNA): TGTGCCAGCAGTTATGGGTCGCTAGCGGGAGTTGAGCAGTTCTTC. It codes for CASSYGSLAGVEQFF.

The sample holds one count of this clone. The chain links TRBV5-1 to TRBJ2-7; 10 nucleotides agree with TRBD2. CDR3 length: 16 residues. V dropped 0 bases and J dropped 2; count of bases not matched to a gene: 5. The germline CDR1 and CDR2 sequences are SGHRS and YFSETQ. The CDR3 here is CASSLGLAGAPYEQYV. DNA for the CDR3: TGCGCCAGCAGCTTGGGTCTAGCGGGAGCTCCCTACGAGCAGTACGTC.

The chain uses TRBV7-9 and TRBJ2-2, with D perhaps matching TRBD1 (6 bases). The CDR3 is made up of 17 amino acids. The germline V and J ends were trimmed by 0 bases and 6 bases, with 17 bases remaining between them. The V gene's germline CDR1 is SEHNR and CDR2 FQNEAQ (reference sequence). The CDR3 sequence is CASSLASGQTTAGELFF. DNA for the CDR3: TGTGCCAGCAGCTTAGCTTCGGGACAAACAACAGCCGGGGAGCTGTTTTTT.

In its sample, this clone was seen a few times. The chain carries TRBV19 and TRBJ1-2; D is undetermined. Germline V gene data show CDR1 as LNHDA and CDR2 as SQIVND (reference sequence). The CDR3 has 14 residues. Trimming removed 3 bases from V and 2 bases from J, with 10 bases in between. This chain's CDR3 is CASSMYRRNYGYTF. The CDR3 nucleotides are TGTGCCAGTAGTATGTACAGACGCAACTATGGCTACACCTTC.

The rearrangement uses TRBV6-4 and TRBJ2-1, with 7 bases lining up with TRBD1. CDR3 length: 14 amino acids. The junction had 7 bases not matched to a gene; V was cut back by 4 bases and J by 7 bases. The germline V gene has CDR1 MRHNA and CDR2 SNTAGT. CDR3 loop: CASSVRTGSNEQFF. The DNA of the CDR3 is TGTGCCAGCAGTGTACGGACAGGATCAAATGAGCAGTTCTTC.

CDR3 sequence reads: CASSLSRDSYNEQFF. In nucleotides, the CDR3 is TGTGCCAGCAGCTTATCTCGGGACTCCTACAATGAGCAGTTCTTC. This chain joins TRBV7-2 and TRBJ2-1; perhaps TRBD2 as D (5 bases). Germline values: CDR1 SGHTA, CDR2 FQGNSA. The CDR3 loop spans 15 amino acids. V lost 2 bases and J 0 bases, leaving 8 bases between the germline ends.

The chain uses TRBV28 and TRBJ1-5; D unclear. Germline-derived CDR1 and CDR2 are MDHEN and SYDVKM. The ends were cut back, 2 bases at V and 0 bases at J, with 8 bases in the middle. This CDR3 has 15 residues. Here the CDR3 DNA reads TGTGCCAGCAGTTTAACCTGGCCTAGCAATCAGCCCCAGCATTTT. Amino acids: CASSLTWPSNQPQHF.

The chain joins TRBV4-1 to TRBJ2-7; D gene unclear. The CDR3 is made up of 15 amino acids. The V gene's germline CDR1 is MGHRA and CDR2 YSYEKL. V dropped 6 bases and J dropped 3 bases, with 18 bases sitting between them. The CDR3 DNA follows: TGCGCCAGCAGAGCGACCCCGACGGAGATCTACGAGCAGTACTTC. Amino acid sequence: CASRATPTEIYEQYF.

This chain joins TRBV2 and TRBJ2-2; 8 nucleotides line up with TRBD2. Losses at the gene ends were 1 base for V and 7 bases for J; bases not matched to a gene: 5. There are 15 residues in the CDR3. The germline CDR1 and CDR2 sequences are SNHLY and FYNNEI. The CDR3 region has the DNA TGTGCCAGCAGTGAAGTCGGGGGGGCTAGCGGGGAGCTGTTTTTT. Protein: CASSEVGGASGELFF.

V usage is TRBV2 and J usage is TRBJ2-2; 7 positions match TRBD2. The junction had 2 bases not matched to a gene; V was cut back by 8 bases and J by 2 bases. The CDR3 contains 13 residues. The germline V gene encodes CDR1 SNHLY and CDR2 FYNNEI. CDR3 loop: CASGGENTGELFF. In nucleotides, the CDR3 is TGTGCCAGCGGGGGGGAAAACACCGGGGAGCTGTTTTTT. The full variable domain, rest sourced from reference TRBV2 and TRBJ2-2, is EPEVTQTPSHQVTQMGQEVILRCVPISNHLYFYWYRQILGQKVEFLVSFYNNEISEKSEIFDDQFSVERPDGSNFTLKIRSTKLEDSAMYFCASGGENTGELFFGEGSRLTVL.

The chain joins TRBV7-9 to TRBJ1-2; TRBD1 might be the D (5 bases). The length of the CDR3 is 12 residues. Trimming left V 8 bases short and J 7 bases short, with 14 bases between. Germline V gene lookup returns CDR1 SEHNR and CDR2 FQNEAQ (reference sequence). CDR3 in amino acids: CASSPDIGGYTF. The CDR3 nucleotides are TGTGCCAGCTCGCCGGACATTGGTGGCTACACCTTC.

The genes are TRBV7-2 and TRBJ1-2; unclear D gene. This CDR3 spans 14 amino acids. V lost 4 bases and J 2 bases, leaving 11 bases between the germline ends. CDR1 SGHTA and CDR2 FQGNSA come from the germline V gene. The CDR3 spells CASSYLRGNYGYTF. CDR3 nucleotide sequence: TGTGCCAGCAGCTACCTCAGAGGGAACTATGGCTACACCTTC.

This clone has at least ten counts. This chain joins TRBV6-1 and TRBJ2-1, with 7 bases fitting TRBD2. This CDR3 spans 13 amino acids. Looked up from germline, CDR1 is MNHNS and CDR2 is SASEGT. The V gene end was trimmed by 2 bases and the J gene end by 5 bases; junction bases not matched to a gene: 0. The CDR3 nucleotides read TGTGCCAGCAGTGAACTAGCGGACAATGAGCAGTTCTTC. Residues: CASSELADNEQFF.